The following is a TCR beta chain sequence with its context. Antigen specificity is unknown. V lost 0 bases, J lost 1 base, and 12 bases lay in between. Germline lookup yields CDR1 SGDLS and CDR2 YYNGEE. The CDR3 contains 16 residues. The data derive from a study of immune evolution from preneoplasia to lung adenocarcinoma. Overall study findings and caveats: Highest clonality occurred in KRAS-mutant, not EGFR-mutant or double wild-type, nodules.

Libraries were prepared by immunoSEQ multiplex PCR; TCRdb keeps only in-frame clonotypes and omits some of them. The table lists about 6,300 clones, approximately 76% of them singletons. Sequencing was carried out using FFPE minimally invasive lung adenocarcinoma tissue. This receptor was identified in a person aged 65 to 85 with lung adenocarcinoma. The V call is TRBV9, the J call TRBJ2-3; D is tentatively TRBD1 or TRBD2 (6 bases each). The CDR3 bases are TGTGCCAGCAGCGTAGACGCGGGACAAGGCACAGATACGCAGTATTTT. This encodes CASSVDAGQGTDTQYF.